This entry describes one T cell receptor (beta chain). This sample stems from a study of shared clonotypes between healthy human individuals. Some clones are missing from TCRdb's copy, which holds only in-frame ones; the method was immunoSEQ multiplex PCR. This sample has approximately 530,000 clones; around 96% occur once, and the top ten carry about 0.068%. Source material: naive CD4+ T cells sorted from blood. This sample's subset: CD45RA+ positively selected. This TCR came from a woman in her twenties or thirties in good health.

This CDR3 is CASSLRDSSYNEQFF. Written as DNA, the CDR3 is TGTGCCAGCAGCCTCCGGGACTCGTCCTACAATGAGCAGTTCTTC. The rearrangement links TRBV7-9 to TRBJ2-1, with TRBD2 as a possible D gene (6 bases). The germline V and J ends were trimmed by 5 bases and 1 base, with 12 bases remaining between them. The CDR3 is made up of 15 amino acids. Germline lookup yields CDR1 SEHNR and CDR2 FQNEAQ (reference sequence). Full variable domain (missing parts from reference TRBV7-9 and TRBJ2-1): DTGVSQNPRHKITKRGQNVTFRCDPISEHNRLYWYRQTLGQGPEFLTYFQNEAQLEKSRLLSDRFSAERPKGSFSTLEIQRTEQGDSAMYLCASSLRDSSYNEQFFGPGTRLTVL.